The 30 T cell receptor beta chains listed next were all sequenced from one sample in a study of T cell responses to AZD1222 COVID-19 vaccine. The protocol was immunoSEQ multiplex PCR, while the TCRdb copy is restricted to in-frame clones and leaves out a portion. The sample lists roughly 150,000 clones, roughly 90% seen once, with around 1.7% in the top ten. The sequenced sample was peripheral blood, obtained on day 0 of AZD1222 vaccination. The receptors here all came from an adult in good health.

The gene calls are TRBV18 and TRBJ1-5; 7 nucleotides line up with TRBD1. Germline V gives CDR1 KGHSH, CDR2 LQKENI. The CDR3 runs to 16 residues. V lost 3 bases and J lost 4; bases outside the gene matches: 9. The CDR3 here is CASSPATGSLNQPQHF. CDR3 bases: TGTGCCAGCTCACCGGCGACAGGGTCCCTTAATCAGCCCCAGCATTTT.

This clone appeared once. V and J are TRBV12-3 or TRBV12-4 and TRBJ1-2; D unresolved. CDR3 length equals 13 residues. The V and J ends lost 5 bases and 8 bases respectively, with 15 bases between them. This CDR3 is CASSPTTVQGYTF. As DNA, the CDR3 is TGTGCCAGCAGTCCCACCACAGTGCAAGGCTACACCTTC.

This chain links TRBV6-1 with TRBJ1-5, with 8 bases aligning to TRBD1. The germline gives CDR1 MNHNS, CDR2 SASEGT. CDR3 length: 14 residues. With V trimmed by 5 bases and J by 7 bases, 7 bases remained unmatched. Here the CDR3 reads CASSPTDRAQPQHF. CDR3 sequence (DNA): TGTGCCAGCAGTCCAACGGACAGGGCCCAGCCCCAGCATTTT.

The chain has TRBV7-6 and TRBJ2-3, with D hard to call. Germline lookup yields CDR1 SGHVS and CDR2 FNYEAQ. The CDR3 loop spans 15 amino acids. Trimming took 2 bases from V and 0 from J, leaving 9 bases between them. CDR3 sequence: CASSLRVSSTDTQYF. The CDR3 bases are TGTGCCAGCAGCTTAAGGGTTTCGAGCACAGATACGCAGTATTTT. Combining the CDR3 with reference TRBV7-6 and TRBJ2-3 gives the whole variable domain GAGVSQSPRYKVTKRGQDVALRCDPISGHVSLYWYRQALGQGPEFLTYFNYEAQQDKSGLPNDRFSAERPEGSISTLTIQRTEQRDSAMYRCASSLRVSSTDTQYFGPGTRLTVL.

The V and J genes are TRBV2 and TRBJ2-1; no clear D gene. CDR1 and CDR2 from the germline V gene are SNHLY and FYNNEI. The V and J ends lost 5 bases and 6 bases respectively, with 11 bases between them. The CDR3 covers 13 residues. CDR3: CASSTEFSNEQFF. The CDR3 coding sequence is TGTGCCAGCAGTACAGAATTCAGCAATGAGCAGTTCTTC.

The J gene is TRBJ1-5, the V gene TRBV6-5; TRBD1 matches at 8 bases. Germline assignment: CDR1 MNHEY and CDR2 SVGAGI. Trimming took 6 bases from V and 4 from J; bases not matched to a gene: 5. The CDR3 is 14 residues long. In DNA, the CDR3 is TGTGCCAGCAGACCCGACAGGGGTAATCAGCCCCAGCATTTT. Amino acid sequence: CASRPDRGNQPQHF.

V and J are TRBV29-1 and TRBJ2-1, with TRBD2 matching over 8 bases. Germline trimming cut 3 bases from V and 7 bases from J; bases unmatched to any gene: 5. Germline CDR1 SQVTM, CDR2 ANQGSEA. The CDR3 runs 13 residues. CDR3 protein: CSVDRAGGNEQFF. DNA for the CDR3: TGCAGCGTTGACCGGGCGGGGGGAAATGAGCAGTTCTTC.

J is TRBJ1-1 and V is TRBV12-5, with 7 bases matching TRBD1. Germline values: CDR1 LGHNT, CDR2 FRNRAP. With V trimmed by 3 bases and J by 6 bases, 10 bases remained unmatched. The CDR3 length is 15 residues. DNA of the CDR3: TGTGCTAGTGGTTTCACACTAGGGGGCGTTGCTGAAGCTTTCTTT. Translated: CASGFTLGGVAEAFF.

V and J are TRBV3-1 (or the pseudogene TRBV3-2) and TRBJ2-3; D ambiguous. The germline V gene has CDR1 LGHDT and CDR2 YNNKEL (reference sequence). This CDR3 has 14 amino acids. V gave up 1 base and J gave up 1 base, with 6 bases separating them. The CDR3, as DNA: TGTGCCAGCAGCCAAGTGACGGGCACAGATACGCAGTATTTT. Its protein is CASSQVTGTDTQYF.

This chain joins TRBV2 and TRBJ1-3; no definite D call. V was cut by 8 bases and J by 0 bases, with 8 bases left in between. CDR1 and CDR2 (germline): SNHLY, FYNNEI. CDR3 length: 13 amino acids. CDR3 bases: TGTGCCAGCTGGCGGGTCTCTGGAAACACCATATATTTT. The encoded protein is CASWRVSGNTIYF.

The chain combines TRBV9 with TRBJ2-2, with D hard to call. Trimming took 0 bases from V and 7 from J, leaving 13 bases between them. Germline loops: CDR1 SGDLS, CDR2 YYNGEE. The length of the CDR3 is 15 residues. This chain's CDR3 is CASSVGDGFGGELFF. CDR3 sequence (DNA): TGTGCCAGCAGCGTAGGCGATGGTTTTGGCGGGGAGCTGTTTTTT.

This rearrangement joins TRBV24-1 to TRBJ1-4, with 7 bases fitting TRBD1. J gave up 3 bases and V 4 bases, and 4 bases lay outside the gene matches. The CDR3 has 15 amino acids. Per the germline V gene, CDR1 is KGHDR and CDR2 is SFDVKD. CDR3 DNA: TGTGCCACCAGTGAACACGGGACAGCTAATGAAAAACTGTTTTTT. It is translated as CATSEHGTANEKLFF.

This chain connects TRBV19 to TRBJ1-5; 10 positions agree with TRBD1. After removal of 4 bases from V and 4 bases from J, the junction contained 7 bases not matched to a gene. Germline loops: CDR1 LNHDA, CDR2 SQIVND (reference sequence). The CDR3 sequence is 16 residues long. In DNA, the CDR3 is TGTGCCAGTAGTAACCGACGGGACAGGGGTAATCAGCCCCAGCATTTT. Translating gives CASSNRRDRGNQPQHF.

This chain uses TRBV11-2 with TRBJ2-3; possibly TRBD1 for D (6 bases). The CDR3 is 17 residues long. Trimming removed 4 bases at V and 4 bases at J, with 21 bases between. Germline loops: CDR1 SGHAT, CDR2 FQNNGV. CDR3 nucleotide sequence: TGTGCCAGCAGCTCGTTAAAAAATACAGGGATCCCAGATACGCAGTATTTT. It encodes CASSSLKNTGIPDTQYF.

Here the CDR3 DNA reads TGCGCCAGCAGCTCAGGACAGGGGGTTTCGGCTATCTATGGCTACACCTTC. Translating it yields CASSSGQGVSAIYGYTF. This chain uses TRBV5-1 with TRBJ1-2, with 10 bases lining up with TRBD1. Losses at the gene ends were 3 bases for V and 4 bases for J; bases not matched to a gene: 12. The germline CDR1 and CDR2 sequences are SGHRS and YFSETQ. The CDR3 runs 17 residues.

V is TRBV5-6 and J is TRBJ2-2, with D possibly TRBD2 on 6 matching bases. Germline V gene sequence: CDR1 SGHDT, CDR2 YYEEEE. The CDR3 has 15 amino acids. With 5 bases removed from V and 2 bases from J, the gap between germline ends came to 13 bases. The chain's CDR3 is CASSLWGVNTGELFF. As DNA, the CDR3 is TGTGCCAGCAGTCTCTGGGGGGTTAACACCGGGGAGCTGTTTTTT. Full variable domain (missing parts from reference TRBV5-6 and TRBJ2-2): DAGVTQSPTHLIKTRGQQVTLRCSPKSGHDTVSWYQQALGQGPQFIFQYYEEEERQRGNFPDRFSGHQFPNYSSELNVNALLLGDSALYLCASSLWGVNTGELFFGEGSRLTVL.

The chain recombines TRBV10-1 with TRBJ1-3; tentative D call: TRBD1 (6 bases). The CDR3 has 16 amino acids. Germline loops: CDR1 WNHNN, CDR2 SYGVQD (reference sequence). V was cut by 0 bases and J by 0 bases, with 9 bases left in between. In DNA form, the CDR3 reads TGCGCCAGCAGTGAGTCTACAGGGCGCTCTGGAAACACCATATATTTT. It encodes CASSESTGRSGNTIYF.

The CDR3 reads CASSQGGQGTHEQYF. The CDR3 DNA reads as TGCGCCAGCAGCCAGGGAGGACAGGGAACCCACGAGCAGTACTTC. This chain joins TRBV4-3 and TRBJ2-7; TRBD1 matches 8 bases. Germline V gene data show CDR1 as LGHNA and CDR2 as YSLEER. The ends lost 3 bases at V and 5 bases at J; junction bases unmatched: 9. The CDR3 contains 15 residues.

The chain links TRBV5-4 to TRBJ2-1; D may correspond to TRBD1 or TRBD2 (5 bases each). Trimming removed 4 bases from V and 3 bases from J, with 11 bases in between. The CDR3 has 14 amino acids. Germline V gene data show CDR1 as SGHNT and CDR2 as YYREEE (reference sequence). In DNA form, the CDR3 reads TGTGCCAGCAGCCTGGGACCAGGCTACAATGAGCAGTTCTTC. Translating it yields CASSLGPGYNEQFF.

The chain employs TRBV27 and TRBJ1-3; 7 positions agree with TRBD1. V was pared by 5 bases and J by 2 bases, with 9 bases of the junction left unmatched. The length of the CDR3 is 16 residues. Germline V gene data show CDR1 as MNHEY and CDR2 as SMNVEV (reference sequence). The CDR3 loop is CASSPDPTGAGNTIYF. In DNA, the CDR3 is TGTGCCAGCAGTCCCGACCCTACAGGGGCTGGAAACACCATATATTTT.

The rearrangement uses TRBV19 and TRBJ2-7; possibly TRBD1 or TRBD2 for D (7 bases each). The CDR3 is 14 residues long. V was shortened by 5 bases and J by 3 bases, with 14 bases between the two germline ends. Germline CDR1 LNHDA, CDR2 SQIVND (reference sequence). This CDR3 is CASSSGGLNYEQYF. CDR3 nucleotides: TGTGCCAGTAGTTCAGGGGGACTAAACTACGAGCAGTACTTC.

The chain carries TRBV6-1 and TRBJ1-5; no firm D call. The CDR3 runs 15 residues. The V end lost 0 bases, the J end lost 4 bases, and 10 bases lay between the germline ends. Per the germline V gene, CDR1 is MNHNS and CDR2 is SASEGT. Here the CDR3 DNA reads TGTGCCAGCAGTGAAGCTAGGACGGGAAATCAGCCCCAGCATTTT. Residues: CASSEARTGNQPQHF.

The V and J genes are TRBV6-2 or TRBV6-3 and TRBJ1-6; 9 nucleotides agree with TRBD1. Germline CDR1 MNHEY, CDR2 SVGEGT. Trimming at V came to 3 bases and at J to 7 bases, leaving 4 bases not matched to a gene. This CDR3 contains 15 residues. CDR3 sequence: CASSYLGTGNSPLHF. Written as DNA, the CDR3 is TGTGCCAGCAGTTATTTGGGGACAGGGAATTCACCCCTCCACTTT.

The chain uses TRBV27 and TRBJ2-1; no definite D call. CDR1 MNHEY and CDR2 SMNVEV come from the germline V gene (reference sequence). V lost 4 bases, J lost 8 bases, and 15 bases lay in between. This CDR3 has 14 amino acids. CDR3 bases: TGTGCCAGCAGTTATCAAGGCGATAGAGATGAGCAGTTCTTC. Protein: CASSYQGDRDEQFF.

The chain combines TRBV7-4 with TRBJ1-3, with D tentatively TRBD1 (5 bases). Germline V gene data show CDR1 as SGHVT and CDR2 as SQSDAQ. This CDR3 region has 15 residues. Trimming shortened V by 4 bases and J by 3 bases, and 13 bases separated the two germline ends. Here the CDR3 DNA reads TGTGCCAGCAGCTCGCCGGGACTTTGTGGAAACACCATATATTTT. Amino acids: CASSSPGLCGNTIYF.

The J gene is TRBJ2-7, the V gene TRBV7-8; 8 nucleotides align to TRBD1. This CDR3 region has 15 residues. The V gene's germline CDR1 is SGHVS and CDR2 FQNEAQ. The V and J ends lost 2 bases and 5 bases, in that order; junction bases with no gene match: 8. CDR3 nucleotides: TGTGCCAGCAGCTTATATGGACAGGGTTCCAACGAGCAGTACTTC. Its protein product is CASSLYGQGSNEQYF.

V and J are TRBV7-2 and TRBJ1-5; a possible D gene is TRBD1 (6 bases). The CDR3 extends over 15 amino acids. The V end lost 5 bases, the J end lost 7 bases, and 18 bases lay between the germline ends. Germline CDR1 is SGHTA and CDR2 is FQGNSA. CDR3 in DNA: TGTGCCAGCAGCGAGGGGACAATGTCCCACCAGCCCCAGCATTTT. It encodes CASSEGTMSHQPQHF.

CDR3 region: CASSDLWSDNSPLHF. For the CDR3, the DNA is TGTGCCAGCTCAGACCTCTGGTCGGATAATTCACCCCTCCACTTT. The chain is built from TRBV18 and TRBJ1-6; no definite D call. Trimming took 5 bases from V and 5 from J, leaving 13 bases between them. The CDR3 has 15 amino acids. Per the germline V gene, CDR1 is KGHSH and CDR2 is LQKENI.

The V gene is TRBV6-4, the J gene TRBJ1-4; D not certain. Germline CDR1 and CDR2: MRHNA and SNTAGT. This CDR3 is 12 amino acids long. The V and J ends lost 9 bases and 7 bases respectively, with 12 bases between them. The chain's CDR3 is CASKPLFEKLFF. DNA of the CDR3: TGTGCCAGTAAGCCCCTTTTTGAAAAACTGTTTTTT.

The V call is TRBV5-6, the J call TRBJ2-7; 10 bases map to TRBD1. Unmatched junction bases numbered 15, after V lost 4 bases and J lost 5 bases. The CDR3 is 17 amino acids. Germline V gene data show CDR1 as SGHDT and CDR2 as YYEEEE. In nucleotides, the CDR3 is TGTGCCAGCAGCCGGGTAGTCGATGGGACAGGGGCGGACGAGCAGTACTTC. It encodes CASSRVVDGTGADEQYF.